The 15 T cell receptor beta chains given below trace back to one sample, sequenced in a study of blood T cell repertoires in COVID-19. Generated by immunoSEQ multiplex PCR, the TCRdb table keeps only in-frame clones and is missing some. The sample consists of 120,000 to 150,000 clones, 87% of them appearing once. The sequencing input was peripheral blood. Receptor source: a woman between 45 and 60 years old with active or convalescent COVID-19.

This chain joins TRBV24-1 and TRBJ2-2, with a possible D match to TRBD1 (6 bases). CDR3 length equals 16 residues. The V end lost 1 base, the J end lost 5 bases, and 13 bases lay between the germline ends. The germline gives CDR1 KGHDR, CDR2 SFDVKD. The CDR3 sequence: CATSDFTRGLTGELFF. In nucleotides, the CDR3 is TGTGCCACCAGTGATTTCACCAGGGGTCTAACCGGGGAGCTGTTTTTT.

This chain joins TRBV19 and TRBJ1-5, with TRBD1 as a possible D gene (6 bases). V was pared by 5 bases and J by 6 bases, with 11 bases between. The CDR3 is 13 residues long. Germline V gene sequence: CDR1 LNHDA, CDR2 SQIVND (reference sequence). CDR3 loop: CASSHTGRQPQHF. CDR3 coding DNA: TGTGCCAGTAGTCACACAGGGCGTCAGCCCCAGCATTTT. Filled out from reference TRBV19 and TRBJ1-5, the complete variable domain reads DGGITQSPKYLFRKEGQNVTLSCEQNLNHDAMYWYRQDPGQGLRLIYYSQIVNDFQKGDIAEGYSVSREKKESFPLTVTSAQKNPTAFYLCASSHTGRQPQHFGDGTRLSIL.

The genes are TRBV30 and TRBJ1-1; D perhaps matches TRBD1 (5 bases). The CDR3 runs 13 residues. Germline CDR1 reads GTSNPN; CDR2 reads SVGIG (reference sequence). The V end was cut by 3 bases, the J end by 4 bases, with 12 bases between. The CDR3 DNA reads TGTGCCTGGAGGACGCGGGGGGGCACTGAAGCTTTCTTT. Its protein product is CAWRTRGGTEAFF.

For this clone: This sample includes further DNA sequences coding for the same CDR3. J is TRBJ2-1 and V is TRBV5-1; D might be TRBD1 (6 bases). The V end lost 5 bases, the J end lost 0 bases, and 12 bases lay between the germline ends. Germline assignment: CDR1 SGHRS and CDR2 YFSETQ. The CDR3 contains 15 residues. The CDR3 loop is CASSTGQGSYNEQFF. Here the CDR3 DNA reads TGCGCCAGCAGTACAGGGCAAGGCTCCTACAATGAGCAGTTCTTC.

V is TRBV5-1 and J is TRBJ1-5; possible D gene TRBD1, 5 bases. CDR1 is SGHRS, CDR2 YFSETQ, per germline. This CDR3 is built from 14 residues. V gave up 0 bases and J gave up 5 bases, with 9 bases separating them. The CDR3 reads CASSLGGGDQPQHF. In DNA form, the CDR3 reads TGCGCCAGCAGCTTGGGGGGAGGGGATCAGCCCCAGCATTTT.

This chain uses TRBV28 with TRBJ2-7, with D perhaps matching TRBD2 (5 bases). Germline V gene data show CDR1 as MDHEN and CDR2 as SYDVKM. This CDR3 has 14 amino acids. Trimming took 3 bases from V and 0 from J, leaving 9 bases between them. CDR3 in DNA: TGTGCCAGCAGTTTTGCGGGTTCCTCCTACGAGCAGTACTTC. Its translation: CASSFAGSSYEQYF.

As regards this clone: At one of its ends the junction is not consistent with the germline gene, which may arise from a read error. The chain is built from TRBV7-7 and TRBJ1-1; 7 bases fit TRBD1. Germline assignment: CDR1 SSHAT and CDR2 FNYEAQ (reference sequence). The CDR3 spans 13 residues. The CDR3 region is CASSLGTDTEAFF. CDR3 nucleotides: TGTGCTAGCAGCCTCGGGACAGACACTGAAGCTTTCTTT.

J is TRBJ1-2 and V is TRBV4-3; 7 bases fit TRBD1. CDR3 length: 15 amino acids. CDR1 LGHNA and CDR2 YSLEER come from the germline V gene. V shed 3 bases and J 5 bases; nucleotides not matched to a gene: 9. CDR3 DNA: TGCGCCAGCAGCCACTTGGGGGACAGCTCGTATGGCTACACCTTC. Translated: CASSHLGDSSYGYTF.

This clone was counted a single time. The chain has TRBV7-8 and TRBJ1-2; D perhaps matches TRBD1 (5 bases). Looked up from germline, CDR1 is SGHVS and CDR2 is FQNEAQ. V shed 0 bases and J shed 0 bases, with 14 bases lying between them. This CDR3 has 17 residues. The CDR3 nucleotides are TGTGCCAGCAGCTTAGCGCTCGGAGGGGAAGCTAACTATGGCTACACCTTC. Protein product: CASSLALGGEANYGYTF.

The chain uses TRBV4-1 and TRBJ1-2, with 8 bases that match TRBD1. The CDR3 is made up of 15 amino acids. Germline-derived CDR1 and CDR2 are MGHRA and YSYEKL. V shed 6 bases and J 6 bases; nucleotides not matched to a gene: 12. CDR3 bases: TGCGCCAGCAGTCCACCCCGGACAGGGATGGATGGCTACACCTTC. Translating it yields CASSPPRTGMDGYTF.

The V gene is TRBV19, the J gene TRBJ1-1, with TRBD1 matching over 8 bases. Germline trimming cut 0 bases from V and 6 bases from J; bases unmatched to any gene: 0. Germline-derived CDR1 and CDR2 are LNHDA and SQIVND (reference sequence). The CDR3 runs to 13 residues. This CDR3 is CASSIETGAEAFF. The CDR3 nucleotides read TGTGCCAGTAGTATAGAGACAGGGGCTGAAGCTTTCTTT.

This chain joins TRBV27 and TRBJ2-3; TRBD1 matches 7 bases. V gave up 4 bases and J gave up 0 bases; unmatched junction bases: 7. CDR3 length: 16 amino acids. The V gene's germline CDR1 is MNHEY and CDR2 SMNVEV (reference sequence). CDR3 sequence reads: CASSSRQGLSTDTQYF. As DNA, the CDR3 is TGTGCCAGCAGTTCCAGACAGGGTCTGAGCACAGATACGCAGTATTTT.

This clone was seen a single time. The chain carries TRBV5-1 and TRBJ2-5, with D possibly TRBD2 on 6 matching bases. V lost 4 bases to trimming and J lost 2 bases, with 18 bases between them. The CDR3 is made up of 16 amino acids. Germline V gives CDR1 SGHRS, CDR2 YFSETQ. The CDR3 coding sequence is TGCGCCAGCAGCCCTGGGGAGGCGGGTTTACAAGAGACCCAGTACTTC. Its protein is CASSPGEAGLQETQYF.

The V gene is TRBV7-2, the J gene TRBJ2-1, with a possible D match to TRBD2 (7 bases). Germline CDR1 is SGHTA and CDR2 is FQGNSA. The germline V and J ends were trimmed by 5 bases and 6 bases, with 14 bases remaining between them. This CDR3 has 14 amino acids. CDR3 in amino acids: CASSRWGGRNEQFF. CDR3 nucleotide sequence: TGTGCCAGCAGCCGCTGGGGGGGCCGCAATGAGCAGTTCTTC.

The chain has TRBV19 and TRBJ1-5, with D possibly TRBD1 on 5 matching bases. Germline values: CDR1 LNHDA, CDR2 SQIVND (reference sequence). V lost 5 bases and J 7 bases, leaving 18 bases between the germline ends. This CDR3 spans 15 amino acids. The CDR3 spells CASSPFGGMGQPQHF. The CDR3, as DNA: TGTGCCAGTAGTCCCTTCGGGGGTATGGGGCAGCCCCAGCATTTT.